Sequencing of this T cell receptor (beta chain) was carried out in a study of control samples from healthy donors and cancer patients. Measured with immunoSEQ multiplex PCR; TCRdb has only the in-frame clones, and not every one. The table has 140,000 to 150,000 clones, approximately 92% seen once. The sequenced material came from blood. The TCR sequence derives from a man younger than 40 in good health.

The CDR3 here is CASREGRIYNEQFF. Here the CDR3 DNA reads TGTGCCAGCAGGGAGGGACGGATATACAATGAGCAGTTCTTC. The chain carries TRBV27 and TRBJ2-1; D is perhaps TRBD2 (6 bases). CDR1 is MNHEY and CDR2 is SMNVEV in the germline V gene (reference sequence). This CDR3 has 14 residues. V lost 6 bases, J lost 4 bases, and 13 bases lay in between.